The 13 T cell receptor beta chains listed next were all sequenced from one sample in a study of OX40 agonist ivuxolimab in advanced cancers. TCRdb's copy holds only in-frame clones and misses some; the assay was immunoSEQ multiplex PCR. Among just under 80,000 clones listed, 70% to 90% were seen once. The sequencing here drew on CD4+ or CD8+ T cells sorted from blood, taken in a trial of the OX40 agonist ivuxolimab. These receptors all come from an adult with an advanced solid tumor such as melanoma, head and neck, liver or kidney cancer.

This clone came up a few times. V is TRBV19 and J is TRBJ1-6; no definite D call. The CDR3 is made up of 15 amino acids. Germline V gene lookup returns CDR1 LNHDA and CDR2 SQIVND (reference sequence). The V end lost 4 bases, the J end lost 7 bases, and 14 bases lay between the germline ends. CDR3 protein: CASSTRTGSNSPLHF. CDR3 DNA: TGTGCCAGTAGTACTAGGACCGGTTCGAATTCACCCCTCCACTTT.

The chain uses TRBV9 and TRBJ2-3; 11 bases are shared with TRBD2. J gave up 5 bases and V 1 base, and 3 bases lay outside the gene matches. The CDR3 loop spans 15 amino acids. Germline values: CDR1 SGDLS, CDR2 YYNGEE. CDR3 amino acids: CASSVFGLAGDTQYF. DNA of the CDR3: TGTGCCAGCAGCGTATTCGGACTAGCGGGAGATACGCAGTATTTT.

This sequence joins TRBV4-1 and TRBJ2-1; the D call may be TRBD1 or TRBD2 (5 bases each). The CDR3 is 21 residues long. Germline lookup yields CDR1 MGHRA and CDR2 YSYEKL. Deletions cut 2 bases from V and 4 bases from J, with 30 bases between. The CDR3 here is CASSQQIGASRLRDAYNEQFF. The CDR3 coding sequence is TGCGCCAGCAGCCAACAAATTGGGGCTAGCCGTTTGCGTGACGCTTACAATGAGCAGTTCTTC.

The chain employs TRBV5-1 and TRBJ1-6; D possibly corresponds to TRBD1 (5 bases). The CDR3 has 13 amino acids. V dropped 0 bases and J dropped 7 bases, with 5 bases sitting between them. CDR1 is SGHRS and CDR2 is YFSETQ in the germline V gene. CDR3 in amino acids: CASSLGQNSPLHF. CDR3 sequence (DNA): TGCGCCAGCAGCTTGGGACAGAATTCACCCCTCCACTTT. Looking up the rest from reference TRBV5-1 and TRBJ1-6 gives the full variable domain: KAGVTQTPRYLIKTRGQQVTLSCSPISGHRSVSWYQQTPGQGLQFLFEYFSETQRNKGNFPGRFSGRQFSNSRSEMNVSTLELGDSALYLCASSLGQNSPLHFGNGTRLTVT.

This chain connects TRBV2 to TRBJ1-4; D is undetermined. V gave up 7 bases and J gave up 7 bases, with 13 bases separating them. CDR3 length equals 13 residues. Germline V gene lookup returns CDR1 SNHLY and CDR2 FYNNEI. The CDR3 spells CASIGRLLEKLFF. The CDR3 region has the DNA TGTGCCAGCATCGGGAGACTGCTTGAAAAACTGTTTTTT.

This clone was seen a handful of times. The chain uses TRBV29-1 and TRBJ1-1; the D gene is possibly TRBD1 (6 bases). V was cut by 5 bases and J by 2 bases, with 12 bases left in between. Germline V CDR1 and CDR2: SQVTM, ANQGSEA. The CDR3 runs 13 residues. CDR3 loop: CSVTGLSNTEAFF. For the CDR3, the DNA is TGCAGCGTTACAGGGCTCTCTAACACTGAAGCTTTCTTT.

The V gene is TRBV5-1, the J gene TRBJ2-7; D gene unclear. The CDR3 consists of 14 residues. V was pared by 2 bases and J by 3 bases, with 12 bases between. The V gene's germline CDR1 is SGHRS and CDR2 YFSETQ. The CDR3 here is CASSFGSSGYEQYF. The CDR3 DNA reads TGCGCCAGCAGCTTCGGATCCTCAGGCTACGAGCAGTACTTC. The variable domain in full, completed from reference TRBV5-1 and TRBJ2-7, reads KAGVTQTPRYLIKTRGQQVTLSCSPISGHRSVSWYQQTPGQGLQFLFEYFSETQRNKGNFPGRFSGRQFSNSRSEMNVSTLELGDSALYLCASSFGSSGYEQYFGPGTRLTVT.

This CDR3 is CAWRGQLNTEAFF. DNA of the CDR3: TGTGCCTGGAGAGGACAGTTGAACACTGAAGCTTTCTTT. The rearrangement links TRBV30 to TRBJ1-1; D possibly corresponds to TRBD1 (6 bases). Germline CDR1 is GTSNPN and CDR2 is SVGIG (reference sequence). Trimming removed 3 bases from V and 0 bases from J, with 8 bases in between. The length of the CDR3 is 13 residues.

CDR3 in DNA: TGCAGCGTTGGACAGGGTGGTGCCGGCTACACCTTC. It codes for CSVGQGGAGYTF. The chain is built from TRBV29-1 and TRBJ1-2, with 7 bases identical to TRBD1. V lost 4 bases and J lost 8; bases outside the gene matches: 7. Germline V gene lookup returns CDR1 SQVTM and CDR2 ANQGSEA. This CDR3 spans 12 amino acids. The full variable domain, with the rest looked up from reference TRBV29-1 and TRBJ1-2, is SAVISQKPSRDICQRGTSLTIQCQVDSQVTMMFWYRQQPGQSLTLIATANQGSEATYESGFVIDKFPISRPNLTFSTLTVSNMSPEDSSIYLCSVGQGGAGYTFGSGTRLTVV.

A word on this clone: At one boundary the junction diverges from the germline segment, which might be a read error. The rearrangement links TRBV9 to TRBJ2-1; TRBD1 is a possible D gene (6 bases). This CDR3 has 14 amino acids. Germline CDR1 reads SGDLS; CDR2 reads YYNGEE. CDR3 bases: TGTGCCAGCAGCCCTAGAATTCAGCCGGGACACAAAATCTTC. Its protein is CASSPRIQPGHKIF.

The V gene is TRBV11-2, the J gene TRBJ2-5, with D uncertain. The CDR3 is made up of 11 amino acids. Germline CDR1 is SGHAT and CDR2 is FQNNGV. V was clipped by 6 bases and J by 5 bases, with 7 bases between them. CDR3 residues: CASSTWETQYF. CDR3 in DNA: TGTGCCAGCAGTACTTGGGAGACCCAGTACTTC.

The rearrangement joins TRBV30 to TRBJ1-1; D call uncertain. Per germline, CDR1 GTSNPN and CDR2 SVGIG (reference sequence). V was shortened by 3 bases and J by 0 bases, with 11 bases between the two germline ends. This CDR3 spans 14 amino acids. As DNA, the CDR3 is TGTGCCTGGAGATGGCGGGGAATGAACACTGAAGCTTTCTTT. It translates to CAWRWRGMNTEAFF.

This clone was found a few times. J is TRBJ1-4 and V is TRBV6-1; no reliable D call. Germline lookup yields CDR1 MNHNS and CDR2 SASEGT. Trimming pared 7 bases from V and 10 bases from J, leaving 19 bases between. This CDR3 spans 14 amino acids. The CDR3 DNA reads TGTGCCAGCACCGAAGTCCCGGCGCGGGGAAAACTGTTTTTT. Translated, it gives CASTEVPARGKLFF.